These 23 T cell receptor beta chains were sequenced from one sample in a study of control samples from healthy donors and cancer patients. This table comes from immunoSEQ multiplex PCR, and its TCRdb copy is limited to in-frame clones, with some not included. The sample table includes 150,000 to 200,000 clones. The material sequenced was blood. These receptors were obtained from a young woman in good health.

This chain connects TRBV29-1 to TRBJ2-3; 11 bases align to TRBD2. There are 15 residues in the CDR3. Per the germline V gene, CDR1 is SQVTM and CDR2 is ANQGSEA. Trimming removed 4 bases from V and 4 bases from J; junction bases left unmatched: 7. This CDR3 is CSVGTGTSGPDTQYF. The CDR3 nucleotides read TGCAGCGTTGGAACCGGGACTAGCGGTCCAGATACGCAGTATTTT.

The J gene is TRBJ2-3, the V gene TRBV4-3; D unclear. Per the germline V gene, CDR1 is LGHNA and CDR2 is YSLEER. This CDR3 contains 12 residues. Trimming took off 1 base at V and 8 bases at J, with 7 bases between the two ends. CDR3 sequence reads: CASSQGAGTQYF. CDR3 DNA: TGCGCCAGCAGCCAAGGGGCTGGTACGCAGTATTTT.

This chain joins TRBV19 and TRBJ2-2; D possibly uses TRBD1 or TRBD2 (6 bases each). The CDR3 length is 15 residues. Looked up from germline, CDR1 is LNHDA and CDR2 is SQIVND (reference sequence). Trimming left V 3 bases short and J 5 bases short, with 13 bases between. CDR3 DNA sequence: TGTGCCAGTAGTATGGCGACTAGGGGGACCGGGGAGCTGTTTTTT. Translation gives CASSMATRGTGELFF. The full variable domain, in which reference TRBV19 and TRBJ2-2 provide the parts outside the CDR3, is DGGITQSPKYLFRKEGQNVTLSCEQNLNHDAMYWYRQDPGQGLRLIYYSQIVNDFQKGDIAEGYSVSREKKESFPLTVTSAQKNPTAFYLCASSMATRGTGELFFGEGSRLTVL.

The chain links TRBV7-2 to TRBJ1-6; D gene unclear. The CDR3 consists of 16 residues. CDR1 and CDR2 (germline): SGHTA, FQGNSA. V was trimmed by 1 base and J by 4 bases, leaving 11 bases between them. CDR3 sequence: CASSLEYNSYNSPLHF. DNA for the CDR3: TGTGCCAGCAGCTTAGAGTATAACAGTTATAATTCACCCCTCCACTTT.

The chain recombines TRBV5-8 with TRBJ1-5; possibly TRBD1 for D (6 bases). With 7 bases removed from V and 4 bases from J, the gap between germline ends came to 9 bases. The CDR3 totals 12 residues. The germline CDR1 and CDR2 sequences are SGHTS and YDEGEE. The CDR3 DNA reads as TGTGCCAGCGGAACAGGGAATCAGCCCCAGCATTTT. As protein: CASGTGNQPQHF.

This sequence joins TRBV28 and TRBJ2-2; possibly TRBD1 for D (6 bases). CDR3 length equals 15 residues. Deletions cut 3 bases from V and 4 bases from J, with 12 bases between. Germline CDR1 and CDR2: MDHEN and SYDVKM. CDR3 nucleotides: TGTGCCAGCAGTTTGCTGGGGGCGGGCACCGGGGAGCTGTTTTTT. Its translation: CASSLLGAGTGELFF. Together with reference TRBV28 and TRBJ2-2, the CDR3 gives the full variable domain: DVKVTQSSRYLVKRTGEKVFLECVQDMDHENMFWYRQDPGLGLRLIYFSYDVKMKEKGDIPEGYSVSREKKERFSLILESASTNQTSMYLCASSLLGAGTGELFFGEGSRLTVL.

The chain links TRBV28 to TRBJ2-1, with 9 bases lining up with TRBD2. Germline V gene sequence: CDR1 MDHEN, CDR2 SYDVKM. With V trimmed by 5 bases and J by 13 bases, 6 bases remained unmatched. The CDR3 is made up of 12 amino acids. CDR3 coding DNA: TGTGCCAGCAGTCGTAGCGGGGGCGTACAGTTCTTC. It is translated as CASSRSGGVQFF.

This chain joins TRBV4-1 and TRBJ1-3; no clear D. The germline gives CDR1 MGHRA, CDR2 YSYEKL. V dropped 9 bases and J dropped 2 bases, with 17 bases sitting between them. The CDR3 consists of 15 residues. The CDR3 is CASTDRVVAGNTIYF. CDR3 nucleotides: TGCGCCAGTACTGATAGGGTTGTAGCTGGAAACACCATATATTTT.

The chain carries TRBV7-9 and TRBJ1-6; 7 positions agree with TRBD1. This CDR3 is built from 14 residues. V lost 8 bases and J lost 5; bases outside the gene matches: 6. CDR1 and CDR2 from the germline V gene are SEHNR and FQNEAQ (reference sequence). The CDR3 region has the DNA TGTGCCAGCGATGCGGGACAGAATAATTCACCCCTCCACTTT. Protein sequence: CASDAGQNNSPLHF. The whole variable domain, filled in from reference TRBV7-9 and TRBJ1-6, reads DTGVSQNPRHKITKRGQNVTFRCDPISEHNRLYWYRQTLGQGPEFLTYFQNEAQLEKSRLLSDRFSAERPKGSFSTLEIQRTEQGDSAMYLCASDAGQNNSPLHFGNGTRLTVT.

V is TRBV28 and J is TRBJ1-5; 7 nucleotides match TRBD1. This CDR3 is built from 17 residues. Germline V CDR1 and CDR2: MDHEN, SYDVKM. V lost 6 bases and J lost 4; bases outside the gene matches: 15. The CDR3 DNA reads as TGTGCCAGCAGACGCCCTCAGTCGGACAGGAGGAATCAGCCCCAGCATTTT. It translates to CASRRPQSDRRNQPQHF. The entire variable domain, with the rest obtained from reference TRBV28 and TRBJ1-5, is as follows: DVKVTQSSRYLVKRTGEKVFLECVQDMDHENMFWYRQDPGLGLRLIYFSYDVKMKEKGDIPEGYSVSREKKERFSLILESASTNQTSMYLCASRRPQSDRRNQPQHFGDGTRLSIL.

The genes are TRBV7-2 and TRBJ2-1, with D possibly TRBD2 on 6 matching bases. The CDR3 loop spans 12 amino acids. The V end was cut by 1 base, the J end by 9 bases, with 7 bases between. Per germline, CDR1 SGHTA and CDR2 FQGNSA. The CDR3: CASSLVGGEQFF. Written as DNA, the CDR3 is TGTGCCAGCAGCTTAGTGGGGGGTGAGCAGTTCTTC. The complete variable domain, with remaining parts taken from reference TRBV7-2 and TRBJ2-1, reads GAGVSQSPSNKVTEKGKDVELRCDPISGHTALYWYRQSLGQGLEFLIYFQGNSAPDKSGLPSDRFSAERTGGSVSTLTIQRTQQEDSAVYLCASSLVGGEQFFGPGTRLTVL.

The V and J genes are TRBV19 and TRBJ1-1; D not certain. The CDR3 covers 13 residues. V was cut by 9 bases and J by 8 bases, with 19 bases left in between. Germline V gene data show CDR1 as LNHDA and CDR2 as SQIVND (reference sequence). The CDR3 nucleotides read TGTGCCAGCCGTCCCGGGCGGCCCTCCGAAGCTTTCTTT. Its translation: CASRPGRPSEAFF.

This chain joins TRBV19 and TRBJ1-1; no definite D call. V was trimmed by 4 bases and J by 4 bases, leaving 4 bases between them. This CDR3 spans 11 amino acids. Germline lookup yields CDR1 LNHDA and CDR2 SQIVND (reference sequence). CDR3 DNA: TGTGCCAGTAGTAAACGCACTGAAGCTTTCTTT. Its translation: CASSKRTEAFF.

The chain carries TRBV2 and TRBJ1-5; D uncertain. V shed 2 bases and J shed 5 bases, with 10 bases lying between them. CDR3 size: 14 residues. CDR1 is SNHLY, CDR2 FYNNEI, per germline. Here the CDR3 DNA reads TGTGCCAGCAGTGAATTGAGGGTTGATCAGCCCCAGCATTTT. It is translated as CASSELRVDQPQHF.

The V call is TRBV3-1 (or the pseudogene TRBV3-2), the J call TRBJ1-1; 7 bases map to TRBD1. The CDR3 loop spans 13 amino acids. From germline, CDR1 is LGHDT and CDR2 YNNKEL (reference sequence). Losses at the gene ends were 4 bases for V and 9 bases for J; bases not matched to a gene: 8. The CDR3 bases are TGTGCCAGCAGCCGAACTCAACAGGGGAAAGCTTTCTTT. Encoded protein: CASSRTQQGKAFF.

The DNA of the CDR3 is TGTGCCAGCAGTCATCCAGGACGGTTGAACACTGAAGCTTTCTTT. This encodes CASSHPGRLNTEAFF. The V and J genes are TRBV28 and TRBJ1-1; D unclear. V lost 5 bases, J lost 0 bases, and 13 bases lay in between. This CDR3 is 15 amino acids long. Germline CDR1 reads MDHEN; CDR2 reads SYDVKM.

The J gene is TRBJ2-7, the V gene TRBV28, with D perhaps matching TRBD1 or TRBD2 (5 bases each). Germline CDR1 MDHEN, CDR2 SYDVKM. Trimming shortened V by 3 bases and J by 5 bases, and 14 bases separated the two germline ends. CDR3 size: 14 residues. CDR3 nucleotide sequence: TGTGCCAGCAGTTTCGGGACCCTCTACCACGAGCAGTACTTC. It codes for CASSFGTLYHEQYF.

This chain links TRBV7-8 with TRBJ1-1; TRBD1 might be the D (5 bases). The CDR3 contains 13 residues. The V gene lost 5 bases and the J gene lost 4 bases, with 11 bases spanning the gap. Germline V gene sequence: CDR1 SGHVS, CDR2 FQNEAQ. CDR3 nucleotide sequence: TGTGCCAGCAGCCCAGGGTACCGCACTGAAGCTTTCTTT. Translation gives CASSPGYRTEAFF.

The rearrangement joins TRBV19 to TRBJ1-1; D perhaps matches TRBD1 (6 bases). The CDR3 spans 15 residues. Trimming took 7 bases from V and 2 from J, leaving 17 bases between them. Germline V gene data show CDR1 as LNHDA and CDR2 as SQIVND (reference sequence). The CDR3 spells CASKGGTQFNTEAFF. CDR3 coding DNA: TGTGCCAGTAAAGGGGGGACCCAATTCAACACTGAAGCTTTCTTT.

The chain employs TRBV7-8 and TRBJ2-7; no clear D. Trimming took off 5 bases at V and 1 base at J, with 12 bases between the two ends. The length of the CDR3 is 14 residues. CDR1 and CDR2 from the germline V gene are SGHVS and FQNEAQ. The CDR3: CASSLVDGSYEQYF. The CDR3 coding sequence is TGTGCCAGCAGCCTAGTCGACGGGTCCTACGAGCAGTACTTC.

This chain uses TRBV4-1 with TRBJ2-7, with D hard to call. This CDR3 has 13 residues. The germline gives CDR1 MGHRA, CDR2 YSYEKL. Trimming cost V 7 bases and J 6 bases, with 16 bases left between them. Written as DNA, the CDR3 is TGCGCCAGCACCTTAGGTACGGTAGGCGAGCAGTACTTC. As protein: CASTLGTVGEQYF.

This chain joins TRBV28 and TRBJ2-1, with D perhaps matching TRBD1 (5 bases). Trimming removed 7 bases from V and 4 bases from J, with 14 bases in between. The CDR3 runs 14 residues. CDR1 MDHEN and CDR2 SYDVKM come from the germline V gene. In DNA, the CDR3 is TGTGCCAGCATCTGGGGCGCAGAGTACAATGAGCAGTTCTTC. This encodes CASIWGAEYNEQFF.

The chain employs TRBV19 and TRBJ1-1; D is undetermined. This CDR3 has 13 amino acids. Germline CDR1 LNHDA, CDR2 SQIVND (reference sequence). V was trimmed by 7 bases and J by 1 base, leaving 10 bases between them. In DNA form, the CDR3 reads TGTGCCAGTAAGTCGGGCGGGAACACTGAAGCTTTCTTT. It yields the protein CASKSGGNTEAFF.